This TCR beta chain was found in a study of shared clonotypes between healthy human individuals. CDR1 and CDR2 (germline): SGHAT, FQNNGV. V lost 3 bases and J lost 3; bases outside the gene matches: 4. The CDR3 has 15 amino acids. Sequenced by immunoSEQ multiplex PCR; TCRdb stores in-frame clones only, minus some. The data show more than 400,000 clones, 96% seen once. Sample: naive CD4+ T cells sorted from blood. Subset reported: CD45RA+ positively selected. This chain uses TRBV11-2 with TRBJ1-3; 8 bases line up with TRBD1. The sequence was collected from a woman aged 30 to 39 in good health. CDR3 DNA sequence: TGTGCCAGCAGCTTGGGACAGGTTTATGGAAACACCATATATTTT. Its translation: CASSLGQVYGNTIYF. Using reference TRBV11-2 and TRBJ1-3 for the parts outside the CDR3, the full variable domain is EAGVAQSPRYKIIEKRQSVAFWCNPISGHATLYWYQQILGQGPKLLIQFQNNGVVDDSQLPKDRFSAERLKGVDSTLKIQPAKLEDSAVYLCASSLGQVYGNTIYFGEGSWLTVV.